This T cell receptor (beta chain) was captured by sequencing in a study of shared clonotypes between healthy human individuals. Study details: CD4 naive and memory got three plates each, CD8 naive two, CD8 memory one.

V lost 0 bases, J lost 0 bases, and 15 bases lay in between. Per the germline V gene, CDR1 is SGHNT and CDR2 is YYREEE (reference sequence). The CDR3 extends over 17 amino acids. Notes on the study in general: Shared across several donors were around 4.7% of the naive CD4 clonotypes. The study found lower generation probabilities in non-shared clonotypes than in those shared by all four donors. Richness estimates generally favored naive over memory subsets.

Produced via immunoSEQ multiplex PCR; TCRdb's table is partial and in-frame only. Of some 2,400,000 clones listed, around 95% are singletons. About this clone: What it binds is unknown.

The sample comprised naive CD4+ T cells sorted from blood. Indicated subset: CD45RA+ positively selected. The source of this sequence is a man younger than 30 in good health. The chain combines TRBV5-4 with TRBJ1-2, with a possible D match to TRBD1 (6 bases). The CDR3 region has the DNA TGTGCCAGCAGCTTGGCCCGCGGGACAATGTCTAACTATGGCTACACCTTC. Translating gives CASSLARGTMSNYGYTF.